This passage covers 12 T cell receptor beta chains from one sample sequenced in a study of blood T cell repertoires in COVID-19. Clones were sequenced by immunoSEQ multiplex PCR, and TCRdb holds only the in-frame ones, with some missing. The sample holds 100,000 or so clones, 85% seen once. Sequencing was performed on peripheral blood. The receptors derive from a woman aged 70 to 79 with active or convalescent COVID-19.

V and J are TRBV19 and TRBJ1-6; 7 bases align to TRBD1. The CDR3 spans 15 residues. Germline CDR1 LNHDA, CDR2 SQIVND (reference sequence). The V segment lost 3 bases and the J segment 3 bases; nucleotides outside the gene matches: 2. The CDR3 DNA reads TGTGCCAGTAGTATCCGGGACAGCTATAATTCACCCCTCCACTTT. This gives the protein CASSIRDSYNSPLHF.

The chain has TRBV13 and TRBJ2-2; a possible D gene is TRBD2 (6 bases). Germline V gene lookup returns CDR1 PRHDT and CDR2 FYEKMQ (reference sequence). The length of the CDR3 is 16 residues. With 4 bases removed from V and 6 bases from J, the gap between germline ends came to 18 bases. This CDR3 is CASSSTTRTGAGELFF. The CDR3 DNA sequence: TGTGCCAGCAGCTCTACGACTAGGACGGGTGCCGGGGAGCTGTTTTTT.

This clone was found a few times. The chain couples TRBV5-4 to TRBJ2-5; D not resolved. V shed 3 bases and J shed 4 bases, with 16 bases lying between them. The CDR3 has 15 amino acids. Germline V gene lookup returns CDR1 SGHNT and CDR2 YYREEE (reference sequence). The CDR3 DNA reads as TGTGCCAGCAGCTCCACCTCGGGTTTAGCAGAGACCCAGTACTTC. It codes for CASSSTSGLAETQYF.

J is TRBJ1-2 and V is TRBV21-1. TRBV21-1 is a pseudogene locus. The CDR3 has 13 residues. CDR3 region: CASTHGLAVGYTF. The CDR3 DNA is TGTGCCAGCACCCACGGCTTGGCGGTTGGCTACACCTTC.

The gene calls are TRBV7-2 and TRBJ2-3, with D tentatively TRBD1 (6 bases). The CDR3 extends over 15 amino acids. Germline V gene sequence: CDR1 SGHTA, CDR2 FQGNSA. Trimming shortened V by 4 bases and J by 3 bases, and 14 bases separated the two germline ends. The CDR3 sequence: CASSYGTKSTDTQYF. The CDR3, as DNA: TGTGCCAGCAGCTATGGGACAAAATCTACAGATACGCAGTATTTT.

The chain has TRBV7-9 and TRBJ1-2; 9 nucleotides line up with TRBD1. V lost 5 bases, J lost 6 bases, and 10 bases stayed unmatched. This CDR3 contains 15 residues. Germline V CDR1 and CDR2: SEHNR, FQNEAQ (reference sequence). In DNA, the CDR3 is TGTGCCAGCAGCCCCCGGGACAGGGAGAGGGATGGCTACACCTTC. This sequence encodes CASSPRDRERDGYTF.

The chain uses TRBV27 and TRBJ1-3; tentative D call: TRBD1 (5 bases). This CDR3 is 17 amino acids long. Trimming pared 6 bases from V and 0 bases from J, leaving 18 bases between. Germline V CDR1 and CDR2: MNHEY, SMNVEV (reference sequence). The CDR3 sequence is CASSPRRQQPSGNTIYF. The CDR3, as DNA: TGTGCCAGCAGCCCGAGACGACAGCAACCCTCTGGAAACACCATATATTTT.

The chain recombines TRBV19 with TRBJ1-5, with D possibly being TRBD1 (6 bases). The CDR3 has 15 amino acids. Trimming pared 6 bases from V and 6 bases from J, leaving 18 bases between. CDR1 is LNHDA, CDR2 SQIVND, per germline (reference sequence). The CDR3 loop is CASSGPQGPGQPQHF. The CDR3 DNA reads TGTGCCAGTAGCGGGCCACAGGGCCCGGGTCAGCCCCAGCATTTT.

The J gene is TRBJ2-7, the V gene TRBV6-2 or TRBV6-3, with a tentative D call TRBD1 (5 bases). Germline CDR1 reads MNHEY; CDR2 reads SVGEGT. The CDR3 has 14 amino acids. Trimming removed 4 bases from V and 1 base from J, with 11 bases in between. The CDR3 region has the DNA TGTGCCAGCAGTTGGGGCAGCCGTTCCTACGAGCAGTACTTC. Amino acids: CASSWGSRSYEQYF.

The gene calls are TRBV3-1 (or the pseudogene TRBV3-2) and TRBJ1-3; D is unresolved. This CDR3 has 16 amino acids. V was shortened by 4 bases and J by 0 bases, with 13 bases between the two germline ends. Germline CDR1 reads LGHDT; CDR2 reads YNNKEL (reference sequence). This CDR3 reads CASSRAKRGSGNTIYF. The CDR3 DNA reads TGTGCCAGCAGCCGTGCTAAACGCGGCTCTGGAAACACCATATATTTT.

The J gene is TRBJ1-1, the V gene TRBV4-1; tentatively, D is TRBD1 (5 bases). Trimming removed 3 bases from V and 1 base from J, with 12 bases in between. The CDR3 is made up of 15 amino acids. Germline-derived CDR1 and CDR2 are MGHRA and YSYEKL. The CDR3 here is CASSHTGRGNTEAFF. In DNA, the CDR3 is TGCGCCAGCAGCCACACAGGACGAGGGAACACTGAAGCTTTCTTT.

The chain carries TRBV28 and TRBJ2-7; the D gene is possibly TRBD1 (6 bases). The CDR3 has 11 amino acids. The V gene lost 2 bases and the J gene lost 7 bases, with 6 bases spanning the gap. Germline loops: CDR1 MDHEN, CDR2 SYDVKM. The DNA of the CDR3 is TGTGCCAGCAGTTTAAGGGGGGAGCAGTACTTC. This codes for CASSLRGEQYF. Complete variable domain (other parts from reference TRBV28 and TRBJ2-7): DVKVTQSSRYLVKRTGEKVFLECVQDMDHENMFWYRQDPGLGLRLIYFSYDVKMKEKGDIPEGYSVSREKKERFSLILESASTNQTSMYLCASSLRGEQYFGPGTRLTVT.